A selection of T cell receptor beta chains follows, all from one sample in a study of shared clonotypes between healthy human individuals. The protocol was immunoSEQ multiplex PCR, while the TCRdb copy is restricted to in-frame clones and leaves out a portion. This table has about 680,000 clones, around three quarters appearing once. What was sequenced was memory CD4+ T cells sorted from blood. These TCRs come from a woman in her twenties or thirties in good health. Each CDR3 is given without its conserved first and last residue.

cdr3_aa	cdr3_length	j_call	v_call
ASSNDRGMLDEQF	13	TRBJ2-1	TRBV7-9
ASSLSGSLSYEQY	13	TRBJ2-7	TRBV5-4
ASGLTSLGSGPAGNTIY	17	TRBJ1-3	TRBV12-5
ASSGPSGDPQY	11	TRBJ2-5	TRBV7-2
ASTGLRNTEAF	11	TRBJ1-1	TRBV27
ASRPSRGNTEAF	12	TRBJ1-1	TRBV28
ASSPNHLEDQPQH	13	TRBJ1-5	TRBV10-2
ASSQAHPGQGPYEQY	15	TRBJ2-7	TRBV14
ATSRTNEQF	9	TRBJ2-1	TRBV19
ASSLRLGQGADTQY	14	TRBJ2-3	TRBV28
ASSYSYGENQPQH	13	TRBJ1-5	TRBV6-5
ASSATGQESSYNEQF	15	TRBJ2-1	TRBV9
ASSLGPSGTDEKLF	14	TRBJ1-4	TRBV5-1
ASTRGDRDTGELF	13	TRBJ2-2	TRBV27
ASSDLQGSATEAF	13	TRBJ1-1	TRBV5-1
ASSPREAVRNGYT	13	TRBJ1-2	TRBV18
ASSQPDGISSYEQY	14	TRBJ2-7	TRBV4-1
ASSLVRPETQY	11	TRBJ2-5	TRBV11-2
ASSFWGAGGPGTDTQY	16	TRBJ2-3	TRBV5-4
ASSQDWPSYEQY	12	TRBJ2-7	TRBV4-2
ASSHRGVRYEQY	12	TRBJ2-7	TRBV19
ASSLEQGMSEAF	12	TRBJ1-1	TRBV5-1
ASSEAGDYEQY	11	TRBJ2-7	TRBV19
ARGQGKNIQY	10	TRBJ2-4	TRBV23-1
ASSLGLLVQETQY	13	TRBJ2-5	TRBV7-2
ASSIGLAEPYEQY	13	TRBJ2-7	TRBV19
SARASYT	7	TRBJ1-2	TRBV20-1
ASSLRSQMGGELF	13	TRBJ2-2	TRBV5-4
GGKGLHEQY	9	TRBJ2-7	TRBV20-1
ASSLSGSGANVLT	13	TRBJ2-6	TRBV5-5
ASTPRGTGAKGYT	13	TRBJ1-2	TRBV7-9
ASSYDVGEQY	10	TRBJ2-7	TRBV5-4
ASSYFRGDEQY	11	TRBJ2-7	TRBV6-5
ASSPPAVETQY	11	TRBJ2-5	TRBV28
ASSSPGRPYGYT	12	TRBJ1-2	TRBV6-5
ASSQGLAGVSRRETQY	16	TRBJ2-5	TRBV4-1
ASSYSRGRSEAF	12	TRBJ1-1	TRBV6-5
AWSRPHITEAF	11	TRBJ1-1	TRBV30
SVSGRVTDTQY	11	TRBJ2-3	TRBV29-1
ASSFLSSDTGELF	13	TRBJ2-2	TRBV28
ASSSPGGYEQY	11	TRBJ2-7	TRBV5-1
ASSYSFRDYANEQF	14	TRBJ2-1	TRBV6-5
ASSSQYEQY	9	TRBJ2-7	TRBV28
ASSTGTGGPYEQY	13	TRBJ2-7	TRBV5-1
ASRSIGTGNTEAF	13	TRBJ1-1	TRBV4-1
AIGHGYT	7	TRBJ1-2	TRBV19
ASMRTGGNTIY	11	TRBJ1-3	TRBV2